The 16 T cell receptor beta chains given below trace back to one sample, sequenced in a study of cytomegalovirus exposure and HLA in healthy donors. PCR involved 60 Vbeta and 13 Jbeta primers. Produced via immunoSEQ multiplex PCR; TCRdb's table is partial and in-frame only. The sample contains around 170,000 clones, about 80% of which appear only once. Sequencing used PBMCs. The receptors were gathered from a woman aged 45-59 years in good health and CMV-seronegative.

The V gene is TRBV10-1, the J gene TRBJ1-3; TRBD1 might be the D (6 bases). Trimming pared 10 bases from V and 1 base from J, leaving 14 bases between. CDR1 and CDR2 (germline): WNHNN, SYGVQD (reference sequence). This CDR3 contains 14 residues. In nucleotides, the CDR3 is TGCGCCAACAACAGGGCTATTTCTGGAAACACCATATATTTT. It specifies CANNRAISGNTIYF.

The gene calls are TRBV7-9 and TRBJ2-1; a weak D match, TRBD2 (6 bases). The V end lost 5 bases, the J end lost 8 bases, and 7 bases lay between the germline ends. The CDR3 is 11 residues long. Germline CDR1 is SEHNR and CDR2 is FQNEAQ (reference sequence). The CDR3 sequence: CASSPGDEQFF. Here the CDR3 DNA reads TGTGCCAGCAGCCCGGGGGATGAGCAGTTCTTC. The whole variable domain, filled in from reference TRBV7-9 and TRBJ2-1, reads DTGVSQNPRHKITKRGQNVTFRCDPISEHNRLYWYRQTLGQGPEFLTYFQNEAQLEKSRLLSDRFSAERPKGSFSTLEIQRTEQGDSAMYLCASSPGDEQFFGPGTRLTVL.

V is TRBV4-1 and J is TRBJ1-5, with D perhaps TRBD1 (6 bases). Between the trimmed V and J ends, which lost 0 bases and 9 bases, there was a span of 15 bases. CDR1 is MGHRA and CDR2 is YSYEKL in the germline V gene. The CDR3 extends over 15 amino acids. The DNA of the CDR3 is TGCGCCAGCAGCCAAGATTCAGGGGAAGGTCGGCCCCAGCATTTT. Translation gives CASSQDSGEGRPQHF.

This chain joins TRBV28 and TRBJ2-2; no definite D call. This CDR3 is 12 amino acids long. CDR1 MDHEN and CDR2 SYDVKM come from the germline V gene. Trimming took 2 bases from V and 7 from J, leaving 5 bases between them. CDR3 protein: CASSLGLGELFF. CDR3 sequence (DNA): TGTGCCAGCAGTTTAGGCCTCGGGGAGCTGTTTTTT.

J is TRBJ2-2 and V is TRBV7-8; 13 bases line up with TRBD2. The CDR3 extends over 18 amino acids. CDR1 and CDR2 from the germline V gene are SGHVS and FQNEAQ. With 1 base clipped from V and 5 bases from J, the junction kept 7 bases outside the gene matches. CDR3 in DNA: TGTGCCAGCAGCTTAGTGGGGACTAGCGGGGTTGGGACCGGGGAGCTGTTTTTT. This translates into CASSLVGTSGVGTGELFF.

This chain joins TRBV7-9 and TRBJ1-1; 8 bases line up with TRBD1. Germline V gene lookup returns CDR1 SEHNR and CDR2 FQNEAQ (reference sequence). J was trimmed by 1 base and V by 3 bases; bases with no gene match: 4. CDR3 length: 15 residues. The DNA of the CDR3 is TGTGCCAGCAGCTTCGGACAGGGCGAGAACACTGAAGCTTTCTTT. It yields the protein CASSFGQGENTEAFF.

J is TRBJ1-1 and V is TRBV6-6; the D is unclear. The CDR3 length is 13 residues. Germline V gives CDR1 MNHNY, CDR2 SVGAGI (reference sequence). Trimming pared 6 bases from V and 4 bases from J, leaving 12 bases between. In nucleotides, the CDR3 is TGTGCCAGCAGCAGCGGGAGGAGCACTGAAGCTTTCTTT. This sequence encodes CASSSGRSTEAFF.

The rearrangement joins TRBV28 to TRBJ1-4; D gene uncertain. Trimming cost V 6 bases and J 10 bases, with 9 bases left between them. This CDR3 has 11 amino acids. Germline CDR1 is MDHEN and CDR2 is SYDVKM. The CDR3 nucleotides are TGTGCCAGCAGCCAAAGCGGAAAACTGTTTTTT. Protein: CASSQSGKLFF.

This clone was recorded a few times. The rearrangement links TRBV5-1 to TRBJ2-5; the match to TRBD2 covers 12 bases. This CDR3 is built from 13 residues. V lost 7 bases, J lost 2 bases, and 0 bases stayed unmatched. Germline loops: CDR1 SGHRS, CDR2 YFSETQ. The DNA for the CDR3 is TGCGCCAGCGGACTAGCGGGGCAAGAGACCCAGTACTTC. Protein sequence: CASGLAGQETQYF.

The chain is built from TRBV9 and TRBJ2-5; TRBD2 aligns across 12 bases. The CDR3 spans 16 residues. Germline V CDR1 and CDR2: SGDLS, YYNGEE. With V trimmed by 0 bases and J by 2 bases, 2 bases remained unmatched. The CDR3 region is CASSVGTSGVQETQYF. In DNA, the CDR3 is TGTGCCAGCAGCGTAGGGACTAGCGGGGTTCAAGAGACCCAGTACTTC.

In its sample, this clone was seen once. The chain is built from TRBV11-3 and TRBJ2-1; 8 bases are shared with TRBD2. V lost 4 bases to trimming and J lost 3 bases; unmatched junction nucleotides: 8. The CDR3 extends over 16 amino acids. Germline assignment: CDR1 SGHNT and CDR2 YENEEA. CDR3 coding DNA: TGTGCCAGCAGCTCCTGGACCAGCGGGAGCTACAATGAGCAGTTCTTC. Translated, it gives CASSSWTSGSYNEQFF.

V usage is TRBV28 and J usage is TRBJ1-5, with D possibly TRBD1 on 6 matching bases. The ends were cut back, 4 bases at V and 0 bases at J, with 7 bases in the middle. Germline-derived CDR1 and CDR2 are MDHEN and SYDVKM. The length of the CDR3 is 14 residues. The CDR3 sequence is CASSSGASNQPQHF. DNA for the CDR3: TGTGCCAGCAGTTCAGGGGCTAGCAATCAGCCCCAGCATTTT.

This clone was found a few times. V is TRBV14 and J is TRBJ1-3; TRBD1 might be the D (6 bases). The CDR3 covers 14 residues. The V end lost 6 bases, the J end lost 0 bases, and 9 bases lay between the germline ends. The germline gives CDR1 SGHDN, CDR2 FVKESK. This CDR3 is CASRQGPSGNTIYF. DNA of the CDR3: TGTGCCAGCAGGCAGGGGCCCTCTGGAAACACCATATATTTT. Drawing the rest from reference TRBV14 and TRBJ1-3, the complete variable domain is EAGVTQFPSHSVIEKGQTVTLRCDPISGHDNLYWYRRVMGKEIKFLLHFVKESKQDESGMPNNRFLAERTGGTYSTLKVQPAELEDSGVYFCASRQGPSGNTIYFGEGSWLTVV.

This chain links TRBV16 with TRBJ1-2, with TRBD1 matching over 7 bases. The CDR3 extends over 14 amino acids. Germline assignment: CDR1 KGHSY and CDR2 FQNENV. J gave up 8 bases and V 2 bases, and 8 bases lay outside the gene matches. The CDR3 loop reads CASSQRQGSGGYTF. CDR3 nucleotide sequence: TGTGCCAGCAGCCAAAGACAGGGTAGTGGCGGCTACACCTTC.

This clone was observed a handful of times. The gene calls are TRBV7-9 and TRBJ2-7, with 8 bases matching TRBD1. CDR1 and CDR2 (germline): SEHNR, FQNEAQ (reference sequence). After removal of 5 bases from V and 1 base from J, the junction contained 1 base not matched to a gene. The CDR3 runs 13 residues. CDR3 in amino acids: CASSQGASYEQYF. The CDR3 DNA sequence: TGTGCCAGCAGCCAGGGGGCGTCCTACGAGCAGTACTTC.

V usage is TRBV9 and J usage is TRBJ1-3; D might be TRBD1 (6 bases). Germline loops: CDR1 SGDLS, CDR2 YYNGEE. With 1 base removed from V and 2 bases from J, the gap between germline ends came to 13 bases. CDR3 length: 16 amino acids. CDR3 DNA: TGTGCCAGCAGCGTACGGAGCGGACAGACTGGAAACACCATATATTTT. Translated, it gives CASSVRSGQTGNTIYF.